These 32 T cell receptor beta chains were all obtained from the same sample, sequenced in a study of CXCR3-negative and CXCR3-positive naive CD8 T cells. Libraries were UMI-labeled 5' RACE TRB cDNA. TCRdb reanalyzed the 5' RACE reads, giving one entry per CDR3 protein sequence and no DNA. The table for this sample gives about 82,000 distinct CDR3 sequences. Sequencing was done on a sample of naive CXCR3- CD8+ T cells from blood. Subset meaning: CD45RO-CCR7+CD27+CD95- naive CD8+ T cells lacking CXCR3 (TNR3-). These receptors all come from a human donor in good health. Some clones in this sample may be carry-over from other donors' samples.

The V and J genes are TRBV7-2 and TRBJ1-5; the D call from TCRdb, TRBD1, cannot be confirmed without DNA. This CDR3 region has 13 residues. The germline V gene has CDR1 SGHTA and CDR2 FQGNSA. The CDR3 spells CASSLEGQRPQHF.

The genes are TRBV20-1 and TRBJ2-5. This CDR3 region has 15 residues. Germline V gene data show CDR1 as DFQATT and CDR2 as SNEGSKA (reference sequence). The CDR3 loop is CSARDDVAVQETQYF.

The rearrangement joins TRBV7-9 to TRBJ2-3; the D call from TCRdb, TRBD1, cannot be confirmed without DNA. The CDR3 has 15 residues. Germline-derived CDR1 and CDR2 are SEHNR and FQNEAQ (reference sequence). CDR3: CASSFRWGRTDTQYF.

V usage is TRBV12-3 or TRBV12-4 and J usage is TRBJ2-5; the TCRdb call, TRBD2, lacks DNA for checking. The CDR3 extends over 15 amino acids. The CDR3: CASSLYDSQRETQYF.

The chain has TRBV5-6 and TRBJ1-2. Germline values: CDR1 SGHDT, CDR2 YYEEEE. The CDR3 spans 14 residues. The CDR3 loop reads CASSLESPNYGYTF.

CDR3 residues: CASSLNPGGNYGYTF. This chain links TRBV7-3 with TRBJ1-2; TCRdb names TRBD1, which stays unverified in the absence of DNA. CDR3 length: 15 amino acids. Germline CDR1 is SGHTA and CDR2 is FQGTGA.

The CDR3 reads CSATGTPPREQYF. The chain couples TRBV20-1 to TRBJ2-7; the TCRdb D gene call, TRBD2, has no DNA to confirm it. The CDR3 has 13 residues. Per the germline V gene, CDR1 is DFQATT and CDR2 is SNEGSKA (reference sequence).

This sequence joins TRBV6-1 and TRBJ2-3; there is no DNA to check the TCRdb D call of TRBD1. The CDR3 covers 13 residues. Germline-derived CDR1 and CDR2 are MNHNS and SASEGT. This CDR3 is CASIGAFADTQYF.

The V call is TRBV5-1, the J call TRBJ2-7; there is no DNA to check the TCRdb D call of TRBD1. The germline V gene encodes CDR1 SGHRS and CDR2 YFSETQ. The CDR3 sequence is 14 residues long. The CDR3 region is CASSFGTEAYEQYF.

This chain connects TRBV6-5 to TRBJ2-1; TCRdb indicates TRBD2, and absent DNA this call remains unverified. In germline, CDR1 is MNHEY, CDR2 SVGAGI. The CDR3 has 16 amino acids. CDR3 region: CASSYSLSGVHNEQFF.

The chain combines TRBV10-3 with TRBJ1-5. The length of the CDR3 is 12 residues. Looked up from germline, CDR1 is ENHRY and CDR2 is SYGVKD. The CDR3 is CAISSPRQPQHF.

The V and J genes are TRBV29-1 and TRBJ2-1; the TCRdb D gene call, TRBD1, has no DNA to confirm it. The CDR3 runs to 17 residues. Germline assignment: CDR1 SQVTM and CDR2 ANQGSEA. CDR3 sequence: CSVEDGAGGYSYNEQFF.

This chain uses TRBV5-1 with TRBJ2-2; no DNA is available, so the TRBD1 call from TCRdb remains unchecked. Germline loops: CDR1 SGHRS, CDR2 YFSETQ. The CDR3 is 18 amino acids. The CDR3 loop is CASKPGPGRYPNTGELFF.

The chain recombines TRBV29-1 with TRBJ2-7. This CDR3 has 12 amino acids. Germline V gene lookup returns CDR1 SQVTM and CDR2 ANQGSEA. The CDR3 loop is CSEVQGPYEQYF.

The chain is built from TRBV11-3 and TRBJ1-2; TCRdb's D call of TRBD1 is untestable without DNA. The CDR3 runs 14 residues. Germline V gene data show CDR1 as SGHNT and CDR2 as YENEEA. The CDR3 spells CASSRGNSNYGYTF.

The chain joins TRBV29-1 to TRBJ2-7. Germline CDR1 and CDR2: SQVTM and ANQGSEA. CDR3 length: 13 amino acids. CDR3 loop: CSAMDVSSYEQYF.

This sequence joins TRBV5-5 and TRBJ2-3; TCRdb proposes TRBD2, but this gene call is untestable without DNA. The CDR3 spans 19 residues. From germline, CDR1 is SGHKS and CDR2 YYEKEE (reference sequence). The CDR3: CASSLDPGLAGPSTDTQYF.

The chain links TRBV30 to TRBJ1-5. From germline, CDR1 is GTSNPN and CDR2 SVGIG (reference sequence). This CDR3 contains 13 residues. CDR3: CAWSEQSNQPQHF.

J is TRBJ2-7 and V is TRBV4-2; TCRdb's D gene call, TRBD1, goes unchecked for lack of DNA. Germline V gives CDR1 LGHNA, CDR2 YNFKEQ. This CDR3 comprises 15 residues. CDR3 region: CASSQSGTGSYEQYF.

V and J are TRBV6-6 and TRBJ2-1; the TCRdb call, TRBD2, lacks DNA for checking. The germline V gene has CDR1 MNHNY and CDR2 SVGAGI (reference sequence). The CDR3 is 13 amino acids. CDR3 in amino acids: CASSYVLANEQFF.

This chain uses TRBV7-3 with TRBJ2-2; TCRdb's assignment of TRBD1 cannot be checked, as there is no DNA. The germline CDR1 and CDR2 sequences are SGHTA and FQGTGA. The CDR3 loop spans 15 amino acids. This CDR3 is CASSYQGEYTGELFF.

The V gene is TRBV19, the J gene TRBJ2-6; TCRdb names TRBD1, which stays unverified in the absence of DNA. The CDR3 contains 18 residues. From germline, CDR1 is LNHDA and CDR2 SQIVND (reference sequence). The CDR3 sequence is CASSLSTGYPSGANVLTF.

The chain has TRBV29-1 and TRBJ2-7; with no DNA, the TCRdb D assignment of TRBD1 cannot be verified. The CDR3 totals 16 residues. Germline values: CDR1 SQVTM, CDR2 ANQGSEA. This CDR3 reads CSVVRRGRLKGYEQYF.

The chain has TRBV9 and TRBJ1-1; TCRdb proposes TRBD1, but this gene call is untestable without DNA. Per the germline V gene, CDR1 is SGDLS and CDR2 is YYNGEE. The CDR3 consists of 16 residues. CDR3 residues: CASSVGDVGRNTEAFF.

The CDR3 sequence: CASSFVESTDTQYF. This rearrangement joins TRBV27 to TRBJ2-3. This CDR3 contains 14 residues. The germline CDR1 and CDR2 sequences are MNHEY and SMNVEV (reference sequence).

The chain uses TRBV29-1 and TRBJ2-7. The CDR3 sequence is 15 residues long. From germline, CDR1 is SQVTM and CDR2 ANQGSEA. CDR3 amino acids: CSVEDRVRGSYEQYF.

The chain employs TRBV29-1 and TRBJ2-3; lacking DNA, the TRBD2 call made by TCRdb goes unchecked. The CDR3 is made up of 19 amino acids. Germline V gives CDR1 SQVTM, CDR2 ANQGSEA. CDR3 loop: CSVEYGTGTSGRSTDTQYF.

The V call is TRBV29-1, the J call TRBJ2-7; TCRdb indicates TRBD1, and absent DNA this call remains unverified. There are 17 residues in the CDR3. The germline V gene encodes CDR1 SQVTM and CDR2 ANQGSEA. Here the CDR3 reads CSVAAPSGTGDPYEQYF.

The genes are TRBV4-3 and TRBJ2-2; the D call of TRBD1 rests on TCRdb alone, since no DNA is present to check it. The CDR3 spans 18 residues. Germline lookup yields CDR1 LGHNA and CDR2 YSLEER. CDR3 sequence: CASSQGRDRVEGTGELFF.

The rearrangement links TRBV29-1 to TRBJ2-5; no DNA is available, so the TRBD2 call from TCRdb remains unchecked. The germline V gene encodes CDR1 SQVTM and CDR2 ANQGSEA. The CDR3 extends over 14 amino acids. CDR3: CSVEGLAGKETQYF. The whole variable domain, filled in from reference TRBV29-1 and TRBJ2-5, reads SAVISQKPSRDICQRGTSLTIQCQVDSQVTMMFWYRQQPGQSLTLIATANQGSEATYESGFVIDKFPISRPNLTFSTLTVSNMSPEDSSIYLCSVEGLAGKETQYFGPGTRLLVL.

The chain joins TRBV4-3 to TRBJ1-1; TCRdb returns TRBD1, unconfirmable since there is no DNA. The CDR3 extends over 15 amino acids. Germline CDR1 LGHNA, CDR2 YSLEER. CDR3 in amino acids: CASSQDRGARTEAFF.

This sequence joins TRBV21-1 and TRBJ1-1. TRBV21-1 is annotated as a pseudogene. CDR3 length: 13 residues. The CDR3 reads CASRGGVNTGAFF.